Each of the 7 T cell receptor beta chains below was sequenced from the same sample in a study of shared clonotypes between healthy human individuals (dated by TCRdb to between 2020 and 2021). Library preparation used the immunoSEQ multiplex PCR assay. TCRdb limited this immuneACCESS table to in-frame rearrangements with V and J called. A share of clones is missing; checked studies link under half to unresolved V genes, and the rest is unexplained. Recorded for this sample are approximately 600,000 clones; 95% of them occurred a single time. Approximately 0.11% of the sample is in the top ten clones. CD8 naive samples were obtained by positive selection for CCR7 among CD45RO-negative cells, yielding a CD45RA+CCR7+ population from which TemRA cells were excluded. Sequencing used naive CD8+ T cells sorted from blood. Sample cell subset or site, as interpreted from the label and publication: CD45RA+CCR7+. These receptors were collected from a woman in her twenties or thirties in good health.

The rearrangement links TRBV10-3 to TRBJ2-6, with D possibly being TRBD2 (6 bases). This CDR3 comprises 17 residues. The germline CDR1 and CDR2 sequences are ENHRY and SYGVKD. Trimming stripped 3 bases from V and 1 base from J, with 13 bases between. The CDR3 coding sequence is TGTGCCATCAGTGATCCCGGACTACCATCTGGGGCCAACGTCCTGACTTTC. Translated: CAISDPGLPSGANVLTF.

V gene TRBV7-8 combines with J gene TRBJ2-3; 10 bases line up with TRBD2. Germline V CDR1 and CDR2: SGHVS, FQNEAQ. V lost 2 bases to trimming and J lost 1 base; unmatched junction nucleotides: 3. This CDR3 contains 16 residues. CDR3 DNA sequence: TGTGCCAGCAGCTTACTAGCGGGAGTCGGCACAGATACGCAGTATTTT. The encoded protein is CASSLLAGVGTDTQYF.

This clone was detected once. V and J are TRBV7-2 and TRBJ2-7; D not resolved. Trimming took 5 bases from V and 5 from J, leaving 13 bases between them. This CDR3 is built from 13 residues. Germline assignment: CDR1 SGHTA and CDR2 FQGNSA. The CDR3 protein is CASSPTLGDEQYF. The CDR3 region has the DNA TGTGCCAGCAGCCCAACCCTTGGAGACGAGCAGTACTTC.

The chain has TRBV27 and TRBJ2-1; D not certain. This CDR3 is 13 amino acids long. V lost 2 bases and J lost 6, with 8 bases in between. Germline CDR1 reads MNHEY; CDR2 reads SMNVEV (reference sequence). CDR3 amino acids: CASSLGQSNEQFF. The CDR3 DNA reads as TGTGCCAGCAGTTTAGGCCAGAGCAATGAGCAGTTCTTC.

The CDR3 here is CASSPLWTSGTYEQYF. The CDR3 DNA is TGTGCCAGCAGTCCACTTTGGACTAGCGGAACCTACGAGCAGTACTTC. The chain uses TRBV27 and TRBJ2-7; TRBD2 matches 10 bases. V gave up 5 bases and J gave up 2 bases; unmatched junction bases: 9. Germline V gene data show CDR1 as MNHEY and CDR2 as SMNVEV (reference sequence). The CDR3 consists of 16 residues.

This rearrangement joins TRBV13 to TRBJ1-3, with D perhaps TRBD1 (6 bases). The CDR3 extends over 15 amino acids. The germline V gene has CDR1 PRHDT and CDR2 FYEKMQ (reference sequence). V lost 5 bases, J lost 5 bases, and 16 bases lay in between. CDR3: CASSPRQAPRNTIYF. The CDR3 DNA reads TGTGCCAGCAGCCCTCGACAGGCCCCACGAAACACCATATATTTT.

V gene TRBV10-2 combines with J gene TRBJ1-5, with D perhaps matching TRBD1 (6 bases). Trimming pared 2 bases from V and 3 bases from J, leaving 20 bases between. Per the germline V gene, CDR1 is WSHSY and CDR2 is SAAADI. The CDR3 runs to 18 residues. In DNA, the CDR3 is TGCGCCAGCAGTGAGGCCAGGGGAAGTAACCTTCTCAATCAGCCCCAGCATTTT. It codes for CASSEARGSNLLNQPQHF.